This TCR beta chain was observed in a study of siplizumab effects on memory and regulatory T cells. The CDR3 covers 14 residues. Germline V CDR1 and CDR2: SGHVS, FQNEAQ. Between the trimmed V and J ends, which lost 4 bases and 2 bases, there was a span of 9 bases. Method: immunoSEQ multiplex PCR; TCRdb's copy keeps in-frame clones and lacks some. The table has about 27,000 clones, approximately 82% seen once. This rearrangement joins TRBV7-8 to TRBJ2-4; D unresolved. The TCR sequence derives from a human donor in good health. Input material: memory CD4+ T cells sorted from blood. As DNA, the CDR3 is TGTGCCAGCAGCTGGATGGGTTCCAAAAACATTCAGTACTTC. As protein: CASSWMGSKNIQYF.